This T cell receptor (beta chain) was found in a study of beta chain features in type 1 diabetes (dated by TCRdb to the late 2010s). Regarding the study in general: Mean age, gender distribution, total cell number and subset yield did not differ between patients and healthy donors. A total of 85 million to 110 million sorted cells were examined across all samples, and RNA yield correlated strongly with the number of cells per subset. The study compared the TCRB repertoires of sorted circulating CD4+ T cell subsets in recently diagnosed type 1 diabetes patients with those in matched healthy donors. Regulatory and stem cell-like memory subsets were isolated from only 8 patients and roughly 8 healthy donors, whereas naive and central memory subsets came from all 30 or so donors.

As concerns this clone: No cognate antigen has been identified for it. No clone much larger than this one lies a single base away; base qualities are absent.

Each donor gave one peripheral blood draw, around 0.12 L on average, collected into heparinised tubes. Using a panel that included CD45RO, CCR7, CD25, CD127, CD95 and CD27, naive, central memory, regulatory and stem cell-like memory CD4+ T cells were sorted on a BD FACSAria II. All sorted populations exceeded 95% purity. PBMCs were isolated immediately by Lymphoprep density gradient centrifugation and stained directly without culture. So that batch effects would be minimized, each experiment stained and sorted samples in pairs, pairing one healthy donor with one patient. The entire amount of isolated RNA was reverse transcribed using the High Capacity cDNA Reverse Transcription Kit, so the sequenced TCRB transcripts were expressed ones. Naive, central memory and regulatory T cell samples underwent deep immunoSEQ sequencing, averaging around 4 million total reads per sample. After sorted cells were lysed in RLT buffer, RNA was extracted with DNase-treated RNeasy Micro or Mini kits, with the choice depending on cell number. To prevent cross-contamination, each cell subset was processed individually, whereas patient and healthy donor samples were processed jointly. The immunoSEQ multiplex PCR was used to amplify TCRB sequences from cDNA, generating 87-bp fragments that spanned the CDR3 region. Sequencing of the amplicons was done on the Illumina HiSeq platform. Per the original workflow: Synthetic template baselines were used to correct PCR bias computationally, reads within Hamming distance 2 were collapsed together, and singletons that could not be merged were discarded. Reads were aligned to IMGT to assign V, D and J genes, CDR3 length, and insertions or deletions at six rearrangement sites. Clonotype counts were normalized to sorted cell number within each subset before computing true diversity and Gini coefficients with the tcR R package. The overlap coefficient, calculated on TCRB nucleotide sequences, was used to measure repertoire sharing. Out-of-frame TCRB sequences from naive cells were analyzed as a proxy for the pre-selection repertoire. In its TCRdb copy, this immuneACCESS table keeps in-frame sequences only and misses some clones. Where compared with another copy, unresolved V genes explain less than half of these, and the others have no known cause. The V and J calls and clone size are taken from that table; D and trimming were inferred from the DNA. The sample has under 850,000 clones on record, roughly 13% of them singletons. Of the sample, approximately 0.022% falls within the top ten clones.

CDR1 LNHDA and CDR2 SQIVND are derived from the germline V gene (reference sequence). Including the terminal cysteine and phenylalanine, the CDR3 comprises 16 residues. The kept DNA is CDR3 alone, 48 bases in frame from the first base. V sheds 1 base and J sheds 1 base, leaving 10 bases between their ends. Study-wide findings and limitations: PCR may preferentially amplify shorter templates, but because patient and control samples were amplified and corrected together, any resulting skew would affect both groups equally. In all four CD4+ subsets, TCRB CDR3 length was moderately but significantly shorter in type 1 diabetes patients. Because the HLA sub-analyses included only small numbers of individuals, any influence of HLA type on TCRB rearrangement was left unresolved. Naive, central memory and regulatory TCRB repertoires appeared more similar among patients than among healthy donors. Patients with type 1 diabetes made fewer insertions and deleted more nucleotides at VDJ recombination sites, implying thymic rearrangement abnormalities. Because cDNA was sequenced instead of genomic DNA, activated cells with high expression could be over-represented, although the groups did not differ in activation or CD3 levels.

Source material: naive CD4+ T cells from blood. Taken with the paper, the label for cell subset or site translates to: true naive CD4+ T cells. This receptor was obtained from a man aged 18 to 30 with type 1 diabetes. In this chain, TRBV19 is recombined with TRBJ2-2, with the D gene uncertain. The DNA sequence reads TGTGCCAGTAGTATAGCATTGGGTTTGAACACCGGGGAGCTGTTTTTT. Translated, it reads CASSIALGLNTGELFF.